The sequence of this T cell receptor beta chain was determined in a study of T cell clusters in autoimmune cytopenias. Study-wide findings and caveats: The cluster-lack signature was not seen for secondary cytopenia versus chronic lymphocytic leukemia. TRB repertoire shifts in secondary cytopenia and chronic lymphocytic leukemia mostly reflected lymphoma, not autoimmunity.

This CDR3 region has 14 residues. The germline V gene has CDR1 MRHNA and CDR2 SNTAGT. One tube held mixed TRB-A and TRB-B primer pools for touch-down PCR. TCRdb reprocessed the multiplex PCR reads, with one entry per CDR3 protein and no DNA. The repertoire table contains about 11,000 distinct CDR3 sequences. As concerns this clonotype: What it binds is unknown.

TRB amplification used roughly 250 ng of peripheral blood genomic DNA. These data also formed part of another study, on T cell repertoires in aging, cancer and after chemotherapy. That source reports: In healthy donors, age-related TCR diversity loss mainly reflected lost richness. In each cancer cohort, median generation probability increased across chemotherapy, suggesting thymic output rebounded.

The TCR was taken from a human donor in good health. This rearrangement joins TRBV6-4 to TRBJ2-3; with no DNA, the TCRdb D assignment of TRBD1 cannot be verified. The sequenced sample consisted of peripheral blood. This chain's CDR3 is CASSDSGGADTQYF.